Here is one T cell receptor beta chain with its context. There are many counts of this clonotype. This clone's antigen is unknown. No clone much larger than this one lies a single base away; base qualities are absent. CDR1 and CDR2 are drawn from the germline V gene (reference sequence): SEHNR, FQNEAQ. Counted from cysteine to phenylalanine, this CDR3 has 14 amino acids. Kept here is only the CDR3 DNA, which spans 42 bases and is read in frame from base 1. V is cut back by 5 bases and J by 2 bases, with 4 bases in the junction unmatched. In this study, sorted CD4+ and CD8+ T cells from the blood of healthy subjects and of severe aplastic anemia patients had their TCR repertoires deep-sequenced. Ficoll-Paque density gradient centrifugation was used to isolate peripheral blood mononuclear cells. Before DNA extraction, CD4+ and CD8+ T cells were sorted by FACS or by magnetic beads. This sample is drawn from a study of CD8+CD57+ T cells in acquired aplastic anemia (dated by TCRdb to the late 2010s). With respect to the entire study: Extracted DNA from sorted CD4+ and CD8+ cells averaged 3.2 ug, ranging from roughly 0.17 to 27.4 ug. Mean read counts for healthy donor samples were 8.5 million to 10.8 million for CD4+ cells and 11 million to 14 million for CD8+ cells.

TCR beta VDJ combination and CDR3 sequence profiling used genomic DNA as the template. An Illumina HiSeq 2000 was used for TCR repertoire sequencing. The original methods were these. TRBV/TRBJ rearrangement plots, CDR3 size and DJ length profiles, and Simpson's diversity index were used to assess repertoires. Whichever DNA sequence was most abundant in the deep sequencing data was defined as the immunodominant clone. CDR3 amino acid sequences were screened for sharing across subjects and compared with published repertoires and the VDJdb database. TCRdb itself trimmed the public reads at Q25 with fastp, ran MiXCR and retained productive beta chains. Each CDR3 protein gets just one entry, which takes the most common genes and DNA from the rows behind it. The V and J calls reflect TCRdb's pipeline rather than the authors' work. Recorded for this sample are about 81,000 distinct CDR3 sequences; 40% to 50% of them occurred a single time. About 68% of the sample is taken by the ten largest.

General findings and caveats noted by the study authors: Although twenty-nine CD8+ CDR3 sequences were shared by patients and controls, these sequences appeared highly expressed in patients and within the immunodominant clones of patients. Patients and healthy controls showed no significant difference in CD8+ Simpson's diversity (P=0.060).

The sequence links TRBV7-9 to TRBJ2-7, with 9 central nucleotides matching TRBD2. The specimen was sorted CD4+, CD8+, or CD8+CD57+ T cells (not recorded which) from PBMCs. The TCR was taken from a human donor in good health, serving as a control. The CDR3 reads as follows: CASSPGLAPYEQYF. The sequence in DNA is TGTGCCAGCAGCCCGGGACTAGCCCCCTACGAGCAGTACTTC.